The source of this T cell receptor beta chain is a study of shared clonotypes between healthy human individuals. Terminally differentiated effector memory CD45RA+ cells were excluded from the naive CD8 cells, which were CD45RO-negative and positively selected for CCR7. Original methodology: Junction-only immunoSEQ data arrived without quality scores, meaning filtering differed. Using immunoSEQ multiplex PCR, the repertoire was profiled, and TCRdb retains in-frame clones only, with some absent. The V and J calls and clone size come from that table; D and trimming were worked out from the DNA. The sample records millions of clones, approximately 94% being singletons. Sequenced material: naive CD8+ T cells sorted from blood. The receptor's source is a man in his late teens or twenties in good health.

CDR3 loop: CASSGGTSGNNEQFF. CDR3 bases: TGCGCCAGCAGCGGGGGGACTAGCGGAAACAATGAGCAGTTCTTC. The rearrangement uses TRBV10-1 and TRBJ2-1; 11 nucleotides line up with TRBD2. V lost 6 bases and J lost 5; bases outside the gene matches: 6. This CDR3 comprises 15 residues. The germline gives CDR1 WNHNN, CDR2 SYGVQD (reference sequence).